The subject of this entry is one TCR beta chain. Its target is unknown. V lost 2 bases and J 2 bases, leaving 17 bases between the germline ends. Germline V gives CDR1 SGHVS, CDR2 FQNEAQ. This CDR3 region has 17 residues. This record belongs to a study of CD8 T cells in Susac syndrome. Reverse transcription of about 0.5 to 1 ug RNA was carried out with random hexamers. Amplification of TCR beta CDR3 spanned 54 Vbeta and 13 Jbeta via immunoSEQ multiplex PCR. One entry per CDR3 protein results from TCRdb running MiXCR on the immunoSEQ multiplex PCR reads. The data hold roughly 140,000 distinct CDR3 sequences, with about 95% observed a single time. Sequencing of TCR beta was performed on blood CD8+ T cells and on blood CD4+ T cells. CD8+ and CD4+ T cells were negatively isolated; TEMRA cells were FACS-enriched. Broader study findings: As acknowledged by the study, its TCR sequencing and HLA analysis included a relatively small number of individuals.

The chain links TRBV7-8 to TRBJ2-3; no definite D call. The receptor was isolated from a human donor with multiple sclerosis. The sequencing sample was made of CD8+ T cells from PBMCs. This CDR3 reads CASSLLSTPYSTDTQYF. CDR3 in DNA: TGTGCCAGCAGCTTACTGTCGACTCCCTATTCCACAGATACGCAGTATTTT.